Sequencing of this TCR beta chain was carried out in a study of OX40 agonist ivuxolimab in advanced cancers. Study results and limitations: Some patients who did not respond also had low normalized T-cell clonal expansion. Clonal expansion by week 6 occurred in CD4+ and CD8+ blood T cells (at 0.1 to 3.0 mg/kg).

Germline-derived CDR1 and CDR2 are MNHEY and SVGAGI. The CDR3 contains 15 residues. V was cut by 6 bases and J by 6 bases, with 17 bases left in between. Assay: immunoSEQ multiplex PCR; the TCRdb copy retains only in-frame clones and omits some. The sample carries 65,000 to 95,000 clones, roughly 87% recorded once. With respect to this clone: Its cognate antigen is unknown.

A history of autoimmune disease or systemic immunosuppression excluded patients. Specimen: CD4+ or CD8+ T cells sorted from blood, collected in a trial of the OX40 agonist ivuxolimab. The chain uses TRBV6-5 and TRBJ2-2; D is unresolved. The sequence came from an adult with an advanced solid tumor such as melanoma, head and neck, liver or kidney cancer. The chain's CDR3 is CASRVFAEYAGELFF. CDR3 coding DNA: TGTGCCAGCAGGGTCTTTGCGGAATATGCCGGGGAGCTGTTTTTT.